This record covers a single T cell receptor beta chain. The target antigen is unknown. This sample is part of a study of TIL therapy for anti-PD-1-resistant metastatic lung cancer. Study-wide background: Most patients had lung adenocarcinoma. Tumors carried a median around 1.4 non-synonymous mutations per megabase. Whole-study findings and limits: Compared with baseline intratumoral T cells, expanded TIL cultures were more clonal and less diverse (around 5.7% vs 31%).

Time point reported: pre-treatment sample, taken before nivolumab and TIL therapy. Most excised metastases sampled were pleural nodules or supraclavicular lymph nodes. Germline values: CDR1 SGHNT, CDR2 YYREEE (reference sequence). CDR3 size: 15 residues. V lost 0 bases, J lost 4 bases, and 13 bases lay in between. The immunoSEQ assay was v3. Method: immunoSEQ multiplex PCR; TCRdb's copy keeps in-frame clones and lacks some. The sample consists of about 100,000 clones, under 70% of them appearing once. Material: tumor tissue, obtained at baseline. The rearrangement joins TRBV5-4 to TRBJ1-2; D is undetermined. This clonotype was sampled from a person aged 25 to 80 with non-small cell lung cancer. The CDR3 protein is CASSLGQILLYGYTF. The CDR3 DNA is TGTGCCAGCAGCTTGGGCCAAATCCTCCTCTATGGCTACACCTTC.